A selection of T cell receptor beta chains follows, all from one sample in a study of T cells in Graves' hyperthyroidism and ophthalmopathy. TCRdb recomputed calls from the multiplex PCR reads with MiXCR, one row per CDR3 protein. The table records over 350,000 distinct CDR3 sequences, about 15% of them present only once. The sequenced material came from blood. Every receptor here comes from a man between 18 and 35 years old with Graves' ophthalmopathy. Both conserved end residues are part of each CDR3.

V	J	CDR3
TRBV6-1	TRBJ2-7	CASSEQIGDVYEQYF
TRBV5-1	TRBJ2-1	CASSLETGVNEQFF
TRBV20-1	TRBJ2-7	CSAAWDVSSYEQYF
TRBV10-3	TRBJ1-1	CAISKGDPTEAFF
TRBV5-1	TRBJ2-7	CASSLTGDRGVYEQYF
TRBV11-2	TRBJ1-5	CASSNTGGGQPQHF
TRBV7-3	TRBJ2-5	CASSLRDRDRQSGLQETQYF
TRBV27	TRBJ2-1	CASSLSPSNEQFF
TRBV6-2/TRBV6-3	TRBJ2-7	CASSYPPYEQYF
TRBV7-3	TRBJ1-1	CASSSAGVVNTEAFF
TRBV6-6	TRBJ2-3	CASSYGQSTDTQYF